The 15 T cell receptor beta chains below come from one sample, sequenced in a study of T-cell memory formation after mild COVID-19. In TCRdb, the 5' RACE reads were re-called with MiXCR into one record per CDR3 protein. The sample comprises hundreds of thousands of distinct CDR3 sequences, roughly a fifth of which are singletons, and 7% to 9% rests with the top ten. The sample consisted of PBMCs or a T cell subset sorted from them (not recorded which). The receptor source for this set is an adult woman who had mild COVID-19 (a few samples of this study predate the infection). Cell type and time point are not known.

This clonotype was counted a few times. The rearrangement joins TRBV6-5 to TRBJ2-7; a weak D match, TRBD2 (5 bases). V shed 2 bases and J shed 2 bases, with 10 bases lying between them. The CDR3 loop spans 14 amino acids. CDR1 and CDR2 from the germline V gene are MNHEY and SVGAGI. This CDR3 reads CASSYRAGAYEQYF. In DNA, the CDR3 is TGTGCCAGCAGTTACAGGGCCGGGGCCTACGAGCAGTACTTC.

The J gene is TRBJ2-3, the V gene TRBV18; tentative D call: TRBD1 (6 bases). With 0 bases removed from V and 0 bases from J, the gap between germline ends came to 13 bases. The CDR3 is 17 amino acids. CDR1 is KGHSH, CDR2 LQKENI, per germline. CDR3 coding DNA: TGTGCCAGCTCACCACCGGTACAGGGCCCTAGCACAGATACGCAGTATTTT. Translating it yields CASSPPVQGPSTDTQYF.

This clonotype was detected only a few times. The V and J genes are TRBV5-1 and TRBJ2-3; tentative D call: TRBD1 (6 bases). V was shortened by 4 bases and J by 9 bases, with 15 bases between the two germline ends. CDR3 length equals 13 residues. Germline V gene data show CDR1 as SGHRS and CDR2 as YFSETQ. The CDR3 region is CASSLQQGDTQYF. The CDR3, as DNA: TGCGCCAGCAGCCTACAACAGGGTGACACGCAGTATTTT.

CDR3 amino acids: CASSLGGRAFF. The CDR3 DNA follows: TGTGCCAGCAGCTTGGGGGGACGAGCTTTCTTT. The rearrangement joins TRBV5-6 to TRBJ1-1; D perhaps matches TRBD1 (5 bases). This CDR3 has 11 amino acids. The germline V gene encodes CDR1 SGHDT and CDR2 YYEEEE. The ends were cut back, 0 bases at V and 10 bases at J, with 7 bases in the middle.

The genes are TRBV3-1 and TRBJ1-1, with D possibly being TRBD1 (6 bases). Trimming removed 4 bases at V and 5 bases at J, with 17 bases between. The CDR3 runs to 15 residues. CDR1 LGHDT and CDR2 YNNKEL come from the germline V gene (reference sequence). Here the CDR3 DNA reads TGTGCCAGCAGCCGCGGACAGTACCTAGTGACTGAAGCTTTCTTT. This encodes CASSRGQYLVTEAFF.

This clonotype was seen at least ten times. The chain has TRBV5-1 and TRBJ2-3, with D uncertain. This CDR3 has 13 amino acids. Germline assignment: CDR1 SGHRS and CDR2 YFSETQ. V was shortened by 5 bases and J by 0 bases, with 7 bases between the two germline ends. The CDR3 DNA follows: TGCGCCAGCAGTAAGGAAAGCACAGATACGCAGTATTTT. As protein: CASSKESTDTQYF.

The sample holds a few counts of this clonotype. The chain uses TRBV5-1 and TRBJ2-4; 10 nucleotides align to TRBD1. Germline V lookup: CDR1 SGHRS, CDR2 YFSETQ. This CDR3 has 14 amino acids. Trimming at V came to 5 bases and at J to 7 bases, leaving 6 bases not matched to a gene. DNA for the CDR3: TGCGCCAGCAGACTAGGGACAGGGGCCAACATTCAGTACTTC. This translates into CASRLGTGANIQYF.

The J gene is TRBJ1-1, the V gene TRBV7-2; maybe TRBD1 (5 bases). V was clipped by 5 bases and J by 6 bases, with 16 bases between them. The germline CDR1 and CDR2 sequences are SGHTA and FQGNSA. The CDR3 consists of 14 residues. The CDR3 DNA reads as TGTGCCAGCAGCCCCGCCCCAGGGCGGCCTGAAGCTTTCTTT. Protein product: CASSPAPGRPEAFF.

In its sample, this clonotype was seen a few times. This chain links TRBV24-1 with TRBJ2-5; tentative D call: TRBD2 (6 bases). Germline loops: CDR1 KGHDR, CDR2 SFDVKD. This CDR3 has 15 amino acids. V was cut by 0 bases and J by 5 bases, with 12 bases left in between. CDR3 region: CATSDLRSGAETQYF. DNA of the CDR3: TGTGCCACCAGTGATTTGAGGTCGGGAGCGGAGACCCAGTACTTC.

There are a few counts of this clonotype. The gene calls are TRBV30 and TRBJ1-1, with D unresolved. CDR3 size: 13 residues. Trimming took off 2 bases at V and 0 bases at J, with 7 bases between the two ends. Germline V gives CDR1 GTSNPN, CDR2 SVGIG (reference sequence). The CDR3 sequence is CAWSIGLNTEAFF. CDR3 in DNA: TGTGCCTGGAGTATAGGCCTGAACACTGAAGCTTTCTTT.

This chain links TRBV2 with TRBJ2-2; 7 bases align to TRBD1. The CDR3 has 17 residues. V lost 6 bases to trimming and J lost 0 bases; unmatched junction nucleotides: 10. Per germline, CDR1 SNHLY and CDR2 FYNNEI. The CDR3 bases are TGTGCCAGCAGCGTGCGCCGGGACAGCGCGAACACCGGGGAGCTGTTTTTT. Translation gives CASSVRRDSANTGELFF.

CDR3 loop: CASSPGTGSIPFF. The CDR3 nucleotides read TGTGCCAGCTCACCAGGGACAGGTTCGATTCCTTTCTTT. The gene calls are TRBV18 and TRBJ1-1, with 8 bases matching TRBD1. The germline V gene encodes CDR1 KGHSH and CDR2 LQKENI. The CDR3 runs to 13 residues. The junction had 8 bases not matched to a gene; V was cut back by 2 bases and J by 12 bases.

The chain couples TRBV6-5 to TRBJ2-7; possibly TRBD1 for D (5 bases). The V gene lost 5 bases and the J gene lost 0 bases, with 14 bases spanning the gap. Germline assignment: CDR1 MNHEY and CDR2 SVGAGI. The CDR3 has 15 residues. In nucleotides, the CDR3 is TGTGCCAGCAGTCTCCTGGTAGGGGCCTCCTACGAGCAGTACTTC. Translating gives CASSLLVGASYEQYF.

The V call is TRBV7-3, the J call TRBJ1-5; D remains unclear. Germline values: CDR1 SGHTA, CDR2 FQGTGA. CDR3 length: 15 amino acids. V lost 2 bases to trimming and J lost 3 bases, with 11 bases between them. The CDR3 loop reads CASSLGPGDNQPQHF. In DNA, the CDR3 is TGTGCCAGCAGCTTAGGGCCAGGAGACAATCAGCCCCAGCATTTT. The entire variable domain, with the rest obtained from reference TRBV7-3 and TRBJ1-5, is as follows: GAGVSQTPSNKVTEKGKYVELRCDPISGHTALYWYRQSLGQGPEFLIYFQGTGAADDSGLPNDRFFAVRPEGSVSTLKIQRTERGDSAVYLCASSLGPGDNQPQHFGDGTRLSIL.

This clonotype was found a few times. The gene calls are TRBV9 and TRBJ2-7; 8 bases agree with TRBD1. The germline gives CDR1 SGDLS, CDR2 YYNGEE. V lost 4 bases to trimming and J lost 6 bases; unmatched junction nucleotides: 6. The CDR3 has 13 residues. CDR3 sequence reads: CASSPGQGAEQYF. The DNA for the CDR3 is TGTGCCAGCAGCCCCGGACAGGGTGCCGAGCAGTACTTC.